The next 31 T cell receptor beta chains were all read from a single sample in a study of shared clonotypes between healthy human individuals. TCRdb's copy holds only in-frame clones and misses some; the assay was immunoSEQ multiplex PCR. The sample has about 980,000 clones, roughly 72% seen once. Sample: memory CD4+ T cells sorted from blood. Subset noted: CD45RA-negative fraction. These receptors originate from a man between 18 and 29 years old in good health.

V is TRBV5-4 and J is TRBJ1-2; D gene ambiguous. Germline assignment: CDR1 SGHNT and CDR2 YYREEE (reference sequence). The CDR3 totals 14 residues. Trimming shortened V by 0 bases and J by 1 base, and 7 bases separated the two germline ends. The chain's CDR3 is CASSLASYNYGYTF. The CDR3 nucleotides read TGTGCCAGCAGCTTGGCCAGTTATAACTATGGCTACACCTTC.

CDR3 amino acids: CASSLAGASTGELFF. The CDR3 region has the DNA TGTGCCAGCAGCTTAGCTGGTGCCTCCACCGGGGAGCTGTTTTTT. The genes are TRBV7-2 and TRBJ2-2; unclear D gene. The germline gives CDR1 SGHTA, CDR2 FQGNSA. Trimming removed 0 bases at V and 4 bases at J, with 9 bases between. The CDR3 length is 15 residues.

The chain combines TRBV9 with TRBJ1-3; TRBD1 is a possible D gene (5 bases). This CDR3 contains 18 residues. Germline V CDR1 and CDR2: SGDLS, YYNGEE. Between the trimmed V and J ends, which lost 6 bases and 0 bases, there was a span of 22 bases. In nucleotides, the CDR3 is TGTGCCAGCAATAACCCGTCCGGGACCCTACTCTCTGGAAACACCATATATTTT. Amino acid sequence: CASNNPSGTLLSGNTIYF.

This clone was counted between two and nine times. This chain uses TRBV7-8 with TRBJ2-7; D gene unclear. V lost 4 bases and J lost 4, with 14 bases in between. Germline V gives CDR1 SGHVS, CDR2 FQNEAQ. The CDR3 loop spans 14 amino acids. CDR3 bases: TGTGCCAGCAGCTCCCCCGGGTCACCATACGAGCAGTACTTC. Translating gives CASSSPGSPYEQYF.

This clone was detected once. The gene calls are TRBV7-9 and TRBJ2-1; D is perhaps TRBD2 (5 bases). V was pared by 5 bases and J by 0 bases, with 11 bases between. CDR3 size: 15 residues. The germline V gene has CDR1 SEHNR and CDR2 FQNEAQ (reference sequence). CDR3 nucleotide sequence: TGTGCCAGCAGCCCATACGACTACTCCTACAATGAGCAGTTCTTC. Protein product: CASSPYDYSYNEQFF.

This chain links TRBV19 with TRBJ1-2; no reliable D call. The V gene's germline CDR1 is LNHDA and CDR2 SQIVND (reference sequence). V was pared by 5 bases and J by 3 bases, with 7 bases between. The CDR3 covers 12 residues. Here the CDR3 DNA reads TGTGCCAGTAGTCGCGGGTACTATGGCTACACCTTC. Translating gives CASSRGYYGYTF.

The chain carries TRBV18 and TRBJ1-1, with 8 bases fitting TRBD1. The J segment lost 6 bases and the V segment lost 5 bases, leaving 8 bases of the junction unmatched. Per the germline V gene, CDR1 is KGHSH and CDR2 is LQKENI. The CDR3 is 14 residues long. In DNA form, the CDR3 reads TGTGCCAGCTCATCTTATCAGGGGGCGGCTGAAGCTTTCTTT. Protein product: CASSSYQGAAEAFF.

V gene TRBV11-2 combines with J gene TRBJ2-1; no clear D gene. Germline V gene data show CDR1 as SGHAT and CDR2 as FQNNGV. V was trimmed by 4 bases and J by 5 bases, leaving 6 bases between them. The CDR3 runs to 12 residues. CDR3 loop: CASSSEDNEQFF. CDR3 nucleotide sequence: TGTGCCAGCAGCTCCGAAGACAATGAGCAGTTCTTC.

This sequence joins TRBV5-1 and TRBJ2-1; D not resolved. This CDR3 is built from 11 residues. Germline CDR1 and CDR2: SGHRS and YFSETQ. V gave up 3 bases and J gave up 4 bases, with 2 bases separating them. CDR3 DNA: TGCGCCAGCAGCTATTACAATGAGCAGTTCTTC. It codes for CASSYYNEQFF.

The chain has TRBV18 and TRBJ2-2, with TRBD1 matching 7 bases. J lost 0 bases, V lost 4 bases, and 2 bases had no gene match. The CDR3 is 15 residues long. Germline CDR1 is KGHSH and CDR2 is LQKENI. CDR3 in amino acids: CASSLGQTNTGELFF. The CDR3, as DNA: TGTGCCAGCTCACTGGGACAGACGAACACCGGGGAGCTGTTTTTT.

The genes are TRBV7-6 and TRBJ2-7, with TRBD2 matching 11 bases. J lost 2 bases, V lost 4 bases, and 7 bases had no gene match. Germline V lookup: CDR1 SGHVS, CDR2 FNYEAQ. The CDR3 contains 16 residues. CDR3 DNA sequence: TGTGCCAGCAGCTCCACTAGCGGGAGACCTACCTACGAGCAGTACTTC. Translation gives CASSSTSGRPTYEQYF.

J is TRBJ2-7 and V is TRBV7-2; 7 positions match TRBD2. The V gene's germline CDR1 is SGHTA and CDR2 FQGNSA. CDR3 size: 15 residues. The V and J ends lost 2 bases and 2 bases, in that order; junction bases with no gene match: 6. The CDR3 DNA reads TGTGCCAGCAGCTTAAGCGGGGCGTCCACCTACGAGCAGTACTTC. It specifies CASSLSGASTYEQYF.

The CDR3 nucleotides are TGTGCCAGCAGCTTAGATCCCGGGAAAACCTACAATGAGCAGTTCTTC. Encoded protein: CASSLDPGKTYNEQFF. V gene TRBV11-2 combines with J gene TRBJ2-1; D is perhaps TRBD2 (5 bases). The germline V gene has CDR1 SGHAT and CDR2 FQNNGV. Trimming took off 0 bases at V and 2 bases at J, with 11 bases between the two ends. This CDR3 region has 16 residues.

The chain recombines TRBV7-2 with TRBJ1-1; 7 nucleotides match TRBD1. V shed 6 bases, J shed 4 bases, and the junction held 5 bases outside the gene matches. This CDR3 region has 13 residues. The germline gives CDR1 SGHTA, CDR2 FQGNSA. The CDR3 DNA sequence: TGTGCCAGCAGATCGCGACAGGGCACTGAAGCTTTCTTT. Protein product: CASRSRQGTEAFF.

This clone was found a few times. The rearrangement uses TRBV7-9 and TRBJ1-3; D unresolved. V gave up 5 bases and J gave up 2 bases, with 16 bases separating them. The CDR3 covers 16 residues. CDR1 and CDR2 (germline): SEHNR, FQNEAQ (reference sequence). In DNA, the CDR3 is TGTGCCAGCAGCCTGGACGTCCTCGCCACTGGAAACACCATATATTTT. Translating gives CASSLDVLATGNTIYF.

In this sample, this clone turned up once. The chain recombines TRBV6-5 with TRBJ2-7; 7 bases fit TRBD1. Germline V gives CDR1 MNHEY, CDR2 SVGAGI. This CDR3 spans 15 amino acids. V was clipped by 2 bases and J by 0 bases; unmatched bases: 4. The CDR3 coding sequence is TGTGCCAGCAGTTACAGGCAGGGGGTCTCCTACGAGCAGTACTTC. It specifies CASSYRQGVSYEQYF.

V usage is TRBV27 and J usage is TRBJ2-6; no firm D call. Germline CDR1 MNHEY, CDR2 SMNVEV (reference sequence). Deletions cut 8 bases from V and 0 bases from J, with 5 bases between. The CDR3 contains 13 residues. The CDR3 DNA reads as TGTGCCAGCGGGCTCTCTGGGGCCAACGTCCTGACTTTC. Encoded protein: CASGLSGANVLTF.

The CDR3 DNA reads as TGTGCCAGCTCACCTAGACAGGCTGTGGGGACTGAAGCTTTCTTT. This translates into CASSPRQAVGTEAFF. This chain connects TRBV18 to TRBJ1-1, with D possibly matching TRBD1 (6 bases). V lost 3 bases and J 5 bases, leaving 16 bases between the germline ends. This CDR3 contains 15 residues. Germline CDR1 is KGHSH and CDR2 is LQKENI. The full variable domain, in which reference TRBV18 and TRBJ1-1 provide the parts outside the CDR3, is NAGVMQNPRHLVRRRGQEARLRCSPMKGHSHVYWYRQLPEEGLKFMVYLQKENIIDESGMPKERFSAEFPKEGPSILRIQQVVRGDSAAYFCASSPRQAVGTEAFFGQGTRLTVV.

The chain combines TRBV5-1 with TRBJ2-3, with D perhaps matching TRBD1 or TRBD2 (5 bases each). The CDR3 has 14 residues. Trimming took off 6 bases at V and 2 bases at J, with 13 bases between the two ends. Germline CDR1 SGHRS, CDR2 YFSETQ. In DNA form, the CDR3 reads TGCGCCAGCAAAAGTAGGGGAGTCACAGATACGCAGTATTTT. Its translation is CASKSRGVTDTQYF.

The CDR3 DNA reads TGCGCCAGCAGCAATAGGGGAGCTAGGTACAATGAGCAGTTCTTC. Its protein product is CASSNRGARYNEQFF. The V gene is TRBV5-1, the J gene TRBJ2-1; either TRBD1 or TRBD2 may supply D (5 bases each). Germline-derived CDR1 and CDR2 are SGHRS and YFSETQ. This CDR3 comprises 15 residues. V dropped 4 bases and J dropped 4 bases, with 15 bases sitting between them.

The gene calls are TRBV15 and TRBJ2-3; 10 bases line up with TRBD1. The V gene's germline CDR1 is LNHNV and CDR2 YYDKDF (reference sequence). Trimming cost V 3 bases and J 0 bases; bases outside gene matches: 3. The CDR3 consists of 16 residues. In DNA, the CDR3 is TGTGCCACCAGCAGGGGACAGGGGTCTAGCACAGATACGCAGTATTTT. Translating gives CATSRGQGSSTDTQYF.

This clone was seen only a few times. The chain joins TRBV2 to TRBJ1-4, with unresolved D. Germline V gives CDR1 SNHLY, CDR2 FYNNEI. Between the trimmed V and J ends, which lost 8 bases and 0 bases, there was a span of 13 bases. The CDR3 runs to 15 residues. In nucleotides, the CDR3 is TGTGCCAGCGTAGAGGGCCTTACAACTAATGAAAAACTGTTTTTT. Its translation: CASVEGLTTNEKLFF.

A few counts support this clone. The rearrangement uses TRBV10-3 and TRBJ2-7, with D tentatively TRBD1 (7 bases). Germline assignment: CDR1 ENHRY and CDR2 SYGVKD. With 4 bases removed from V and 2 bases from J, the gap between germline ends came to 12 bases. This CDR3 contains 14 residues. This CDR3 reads CAISASRGAYEQYF. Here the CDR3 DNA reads TGTGCCATCAGTGCAAGCAGGGGGGCCTACGAGCAGTACTTC.

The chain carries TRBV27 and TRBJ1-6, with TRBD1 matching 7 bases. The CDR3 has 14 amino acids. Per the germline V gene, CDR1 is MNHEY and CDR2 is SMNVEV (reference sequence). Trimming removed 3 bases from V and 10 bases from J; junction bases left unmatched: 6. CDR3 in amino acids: CASSLRRGHSPLHF. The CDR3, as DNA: TGTGCCAGCAGTTTGCGTAGGGGGCACTCACCCCTCCACTTT.

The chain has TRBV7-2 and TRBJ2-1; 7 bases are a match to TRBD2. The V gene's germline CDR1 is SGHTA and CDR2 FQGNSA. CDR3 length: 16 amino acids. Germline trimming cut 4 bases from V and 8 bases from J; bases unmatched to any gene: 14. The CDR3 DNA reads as TGTGCCAGCAGCTGGACCCGGGCCCCCCGGGGGGATGAGCAGTTCTTC. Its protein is CASSWTRAPRGDEQFF.

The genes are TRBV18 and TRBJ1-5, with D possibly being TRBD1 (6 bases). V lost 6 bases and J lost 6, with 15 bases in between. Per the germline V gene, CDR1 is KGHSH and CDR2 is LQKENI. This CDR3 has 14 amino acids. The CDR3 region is CASSPERGIQPQHF. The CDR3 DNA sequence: TGTGCCAGCTCGCCGGAGAGGGGGATTCAGCCCCAGCATTTT.

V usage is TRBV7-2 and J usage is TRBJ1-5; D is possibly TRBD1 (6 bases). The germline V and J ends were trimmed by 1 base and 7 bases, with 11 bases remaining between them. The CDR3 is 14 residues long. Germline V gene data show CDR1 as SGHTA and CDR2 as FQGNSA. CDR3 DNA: TGTGCCAGCAGCTTAGTGGGCAGGGGACAGCCCCAGCATTTT. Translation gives CASSLVGRGQPQHF. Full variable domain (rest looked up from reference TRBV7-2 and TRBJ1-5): GAGVSQSPSNKVTEKGKDVELRCDPISGHTALYWYRQSLGQGLEFLIYFQGNSAPDKSGLPSDRFSAERTGGSVSTLTIQRTQQEDSAVYLCASSLVGRGQPQHFGDGTRLSIL.

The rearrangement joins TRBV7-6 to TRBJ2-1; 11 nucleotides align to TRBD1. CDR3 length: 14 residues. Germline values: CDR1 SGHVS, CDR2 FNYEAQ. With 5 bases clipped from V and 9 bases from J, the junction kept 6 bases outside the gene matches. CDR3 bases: TGTGCCAGCAGCCCTGGGACAGGGGGAGGTGAGCAGTTCTTC. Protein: CASSPGTGGGEQFF. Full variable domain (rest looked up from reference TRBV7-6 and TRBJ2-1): GAGVSQSPRYKVTKRGQDVALRCDPISGHVSLYWYRQALGQGPEFLTYFNYEAQQDKSGLPNDRFSAERPEGSISTLTIQRTEQRDSAMYRCASSPGTGGGEQFFGPGTRLTVL.

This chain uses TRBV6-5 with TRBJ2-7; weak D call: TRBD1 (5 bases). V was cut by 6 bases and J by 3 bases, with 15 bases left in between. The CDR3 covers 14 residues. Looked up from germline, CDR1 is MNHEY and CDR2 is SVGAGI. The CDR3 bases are TGTGCCAGCAGGCCCCCAGGGAACATCTACGAGCAGTACTTC. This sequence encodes CASRPPGNIYEQYF.

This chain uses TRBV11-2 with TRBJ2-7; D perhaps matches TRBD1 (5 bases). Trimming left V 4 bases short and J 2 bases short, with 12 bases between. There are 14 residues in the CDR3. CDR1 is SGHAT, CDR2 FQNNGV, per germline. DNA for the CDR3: TGTGCCAGCAGCTCGACAGCTACGACCTACGAGCAGTACTTC. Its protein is CASSSTATTYEQYF. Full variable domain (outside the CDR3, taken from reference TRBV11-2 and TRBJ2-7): EAGVAQSPRYKIIEKRQSVAFWCNPISGHATLYWYQQILGQGPKLLIQFQNNGVVDDSQLPKDRFSAERLKGVDSTLKIQPAKLEDSAVYLCASSSTATTYEQYFGPGTRLTVT.

The CDR3 DNA is TGTGCCTGGTCCTCTCTGGAAGATACGCAGTATTTT. Translation gives CAWSSLEDTQYF. This chain joins TRBV30 and TRBJ2-3, with D unclear. CDR1 and CDR2 from the germline V gene are GTSNPN and SVGIG (reference sequence). Deletions cut 5 bases from V and 5 bases from J, with 11 bases between. CDR3 length: 12 residues.